Sequencing of this T cell receptor beta chain was carried out in a study of T cell repertoires in cytomegalovirus infection. Study at large: Indications came from public TCR beta signatures; they pointed to CMV infection and to a matching HLA type.

TCRdb used MiXCR to reprocess the reads, holding one entry per CDR3 protein. This sample carries around 300,000 distinct CDR3 sequences, 25% of them seen once, and the ten largest clones take around 14%. Details on this clonotype: Its antigen is not identified.

The germline V gene encodes CDR1 MDHEN and CDR2 SYDVKM. V was pared by 3 bases and J by 6 bases, with 10 bases of the junction left unmatched. The CDR3 has 15 residues. Whole-study findings and limits: There were carriers of CMV plus the relevant HLA, and cumulative public TCR beta family frequency identified them. CMV-specific TCR beta clonotypes restricted by HLA-C dominated the ex vivo response.

This clonotype was obtained from a human donor in good health (CMV status not recorded). Some clones in this sample may be carry-over from other donors' samples. The chain is built from TRBV28 and TRBJ2-5; 7 bases agree with TRBD2. Sequenced input: PBMCs. The DNA for the CDR3 is TGTGCCAGCAGTTTTCCTGGCGGGAGTAGAAAGACCCAGTACTTC. Its translation: CASSFPGGSRKTQYF. The full variable domain, with the rest looked up from reference TRBV28 and TRBJ2-5, is DVKVTQSSRYLVKRTGEKVFLECVQDMDHENMFWYRQDPGLGLRLIYFSYDVKMKEKGDIPEGYSVSREKKERFSLILESASTNQTSMYLCASSFPGGSRKTQYFGPGTRLLVL.